The clone carrying this T cell receptor (beta chain) came up once. Its antigen is undetermined. These data are taken from a study of Ad26.COV2.S vaccination and SARS-CoV-2 variants. Study summary: Into the muscle, Ad26.COV2.S was dosed once or twice, 56 days apart. General study points: Vaccinees reportedly had broad spike-specific CD8+ and CD4+ T cell responses. Recipients given vaccine exceeded placebo recipients in spike-specific TCR breadth.

TCRdb keeps only in-frame clones here, not all; method: immunoSEQ multiplex PCR. The table includes about 440,000 clones, around 91% detected once. CDR1 is KGHDR and CDR2 is SFDVKD in the germline V gene. The CDR3 has 18 amino acids. The ends lost 2 bases at V and 3 bases at J; junction bases unmatched: 11. The sample's treatment: roughly 20 received Ad26.COV2.S at low or high dose, single or two shots; roughly five received placebo; per-sample allocation not given. Following the first vaccine or placebo injection, samples were taken on day 63. The chain recombines TRBV24-1 with TRBJ2-1; TRBD2 matches 8 bases. The TCR was taken from a person between 18 and 60 years old who received the Ad26.COV2.S COVID-19 vaccine or a placebo. Sequenced here: peripheral blood, sampled in a trial of Ad26.COV2.S vaccine versus placebo. As DNA, the CDR3 is TGTGCCACCAGTGATTCCACCTTAGCGGGACTTAGCTACAATGAGCAGTTCTTC. Amino acid sequence: CATSDSTLAGLSYNEQFF.